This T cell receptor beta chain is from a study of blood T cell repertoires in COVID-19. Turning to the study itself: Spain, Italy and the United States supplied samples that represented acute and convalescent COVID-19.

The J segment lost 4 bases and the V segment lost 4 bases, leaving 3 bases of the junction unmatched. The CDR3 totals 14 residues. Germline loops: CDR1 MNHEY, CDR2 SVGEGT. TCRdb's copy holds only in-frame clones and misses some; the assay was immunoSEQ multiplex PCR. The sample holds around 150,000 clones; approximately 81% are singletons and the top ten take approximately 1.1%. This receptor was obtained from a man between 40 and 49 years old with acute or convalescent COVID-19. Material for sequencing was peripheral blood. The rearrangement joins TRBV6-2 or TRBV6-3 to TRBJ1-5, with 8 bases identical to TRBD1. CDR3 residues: CASSLQGGNQPQHF. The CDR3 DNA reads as TGTGCCAGCAGTTTACAGGGGGGTAATCAGCCCCAGCATTTT.